This TCR beta chain was profiled in a study of neurological immune-mediated disorders. This clonotype has at least ten counts. Its antigen is as yet unknown. 5'RACE generated cDNA with 10-nucleotide random UMIs. TCRdb re-analysed the 5' RACE reads in MiXCR, keeping a single row per CDR3 protein. The sample has roughly 17,000 distinct CDR3 sequences; 7% to 9.5% are singletons. For sorted libraries, the input was around 1 million CD4+ or CD8+ T cells. V was clipped by 6 bases and J by 7 bases; unmatched bases: 13. Germline CDR1 and CDR2: DFQATT and SNEGSKA (reference sequence). The CDR3 runs to 15 residues. The study, taken as a whole, reports: The absence of any CDR3 amino acid sequence shared by expanded clones across subjects suggests that repertoires were private in all groups.

Material: CD8+ T cells from blood. The chain employs TRBV20-1 and TRBJ1-5; 9 nucleotides align to TRBD1. This sequence originates from a man aged 50 to 59 in good health. CDR3: CSAPTRDRARQPQHF. DNA for the CDR3: TGCAGTGCCCCAACCCGGGACAGGGCTCGGCAGCCCCAGCATTTT.